This T cell receptor beta chain was retrieved from a study of technical replicates of blood from a handful of donors. This table comes from immunoSEQ multiplex PCR, and its TCRdb copy is limited to in-frame clones, with some not included. In the table there are about 49,000 clones, around nine tenths of which are singletons. CDR3 length: 14 amino acids. CDR1 and CDR2 (germline): SEHNR, FQNEAQ (reference sequence). Trimming pared 4 bases from V and 3 bases from J, leaving 13 bases between. The receptor comes from a human donor in good health. Some clones in this sample may be carry-over from other donors' samples. This chain connects TRBV7-9 to TRBJ2-7, with D maybe TRBD1 (5 bases). The specimen sequenced was PBMCs. The CDR3 nucleotides read TGTGCCAGCAGCTCCAGGACAAATTACTACGAGCAGTACTTC. Translating it yields CASSSRTNYYEQYF. Full variable domain (outside the CDR3, taken from reference TRBV7-9 and TRBJ2-7): DTGVSQNPRHKITKRGQNVTFRCDPISEHNRLYWYRQTLGQGPEFLTYFQNEAQLEKSRLLSDRFSAERPKGSFSTLEIQRTEQGDSAMYLCASSSRTNYYEQYFGPGTRLTVT.